This T cell receptor (beta chain) was observed in a study of cytomegalovirus exposure and HLA in healthy donors (dated by TCRdb to about 2017). Regarding the complete study: An earlier analysis of a few hundred of the donors reported about 280 Gb of sequence data and 117 million unique TCR beta sequences obtained from about 179 million T cells. Roughly 300 gigabases of sequencing data and approximately 80 million unique TCR sequences were included in an early release covering 500 to 750 HLA-typed donors. Of the 300 to 500 genotyped donors, more than 75% were placed in the genetic ancestry cluster associated with self-reported Caucasian donors. The study aimed to test whether signatures of past pathogen exposure could be identified by cataloging public T cell receptors. Using immunosequencing, the study profiled T cell repertoires from about 650 subjects and related those repertoires to cytomegalovirus serostatus. Besides the first cohort of 550 to 750 subjects, a separate validation cohort made up of 90 to 150 different subjects was used. To predict cytomegalovirus infection status, the study brought together high-throughput TCR immunosequencing, statistical association of individual TCRs with disease status, and machine learning. In a later analysis, previously published TCR beta repertoires from 666 donors were re-analyzed and high-resolution HLA genotyping was added so that TCR occurrence patterns could be studied. Rather than drawing on any new phenotypic data, the later analysis identified candidate immune exposures from TCR beta sequences and the way those sequences occurred across donors. In an earlier analysis of over 550 of the donors, high-throughput TCR beta sequencing was used to judge whether each TCR beta V gene segment behaved as functional or pseudogenic. Donor age, sex, ethnicity and CMV serostatus were compiled together with the repertoire data. Genome-wide SNP genotypes for about 55% of the 666 donors were used in a later genetic analysis, which treated that subset as a discovery cohort. Every discovery cohort repertoire had been produced on one sequencing platform. HLA typing covered class I and class II loci at four-digit resolution. Typing coverage differed by locus: A, B, C, DRB1 and DQB1 were typed in roughly 620-630 donors, DQA1 in roughly 500, DPA1 in some 600, and DPB1 in around 440. Because of strong linkage in the cohort, four or five DR-DQ haplotypes were treated as single units for association and clustering. On average, 235,054 unique TCR beta nucleotide sequences were sequenced per donor among 398 genotyped donors of the cohort, with roughly a sixth of those sequences being non-productive. Overall study results and their limits: A later analysis found that most CMV-associated TCR beta chains appeared HLA-restricted, with HLA associations seemingly driven largely by CMV exposure. In a later analysis, about 17,000 TCR beta sequences were associated with specific HLA alleles at a false discovery rate of 0.05. A later analysis found that TCR association rates varied across HLA loci, with DRB1 alleles showing the most associated TCRs and HLA-C alleles the fewest. Because counts were too low, 15 to 20 rarely observed V segments, including chromosome 9 orphons, were left out of the earlier analysis of roughly 600 of the donors. A few of the identified cytomegalovirus-associated TCR beta chains were confirmed in vitro to be specific for cytomegalovirus antigens. A total of fewer than 200 TCR beta chains were listed by the study as associated with cytomegalovirus. When HLA alleles, especially DR and DQ, strongly co-occurred, attributing TCR associations to individual alleles was difficult. Because HLA typing was missing for some donors at each locus, association tests included only the typed subset. A further reported finding was that TCR beta sequences accurately predicted the HLA-A and HLA-B alleles for most subjects in the first cohort. The authors suggested that the approach could potentially be generalized to other disease states and immunological phenotypes. A later analysis found that HLA-associated TCR beta chains were more clonally expanded and had lower generation probabilities than equally common non-associated chains. The cohort was sequenced for TCR beta chains only, and without alpha or paired-chain data the features that could be detected were limited. In both the original and validation cohorts, the classifier was reported to diagnose cytomegalovirus status with high specificity and sensitivity. Linkage disequilibrium might explain the correlated functional status among segregating V segments, but an unknown experimental factor could not be ruled out. Roughly uniform sequencing depth across donors was assumed in presence/absence analyses, although this assumption may not hold. Several of the top co-occurrence clusters appeared to be linked to parvovirus B19, influenza, CMV and Epstein-Barr virus, according to a later analysis. Some IMGT-functional V segments, including TRBV6-2 and TRBV6-3, could not be told apart with the 87-base-pair reads, so those segments were excluded. Most TCR sequences were observed very rarely across donors, whereas some public TCRs were present in many individuals. In an earlier analysis of some 500 of the donors, most TCR beta V segments appeared in productive rearrangements about 87% or about 30% of the time, broadly matching IMGT annotations. In a later genetic analysis, a missense DCLRE1C variant was associated with V-gene and J-gene trimming of TCR beta chains, and the association was replicated in an independent cohort. The sequencing pipeline was judged likely to have produced a cluster of highly shared sequence variants as a technical artifact. The only immune exposure information available for the cohort was CMV serostatus. A later genetic analysis reported fewer N-insertions in productive TCRs among donors in an Asian-associated ancestry cluster than the roughly 690-donor mean.

The cohort consisted of approximately 690 healthy bone marrow donors. Cohort members were all nominally healthy when sampled, although unrecorded immune exposures were likely present. The donor tested CMV seropositive and was one of the 289 seropositive cohort members. A peripheral blood sample was provided by each donor, and peripheral blood mononuclear cells were used for TCR beta sequencing. The Qiagen DNeasy Blood Extraction Kit was used to extract genomic DNA from the blood cell samples. Preparation of the library involved the immunoSEQ multiplex PCR assay. For the multiplex PCR, a mixture combining 60 forward primers for TCR Vbeta segments and 13 reverse primers for TCR Jbeta segments was used. The CDR3 region of rearranged TCR beta genes was amplified from genomic DNA by a multiplex PCR assay. The Illumina HiSeq System was used to sequence the amplified TCR beta libraries as 87-base-pair reads. In the paper's pipeline: In a later analysis, about 80 million unique TCR beta chains were counted across the 690 or so repertoires, and approximately 11 million of these chains were shared by at least two donors. A nearest-neighbor algorithm error-corrected the raw reads and collapsed the reads into unique sequences, merging closely related sequences to remove PCR and sequencing errors. CDR3 sequences were aligned to IMGT reference sequences to assign V, D and J gene segments. For a sequence to be retained, at least a six-nucleotide match to both a V gene segment and a J gene segment was required. Rearrangements were classified as productive when the CDR3 lacked stop codons and remained in frame with V and J, and all other rearrangements were classified as non-productive. CDR3 was defined according to IMGT convention as the region running from the second conserved V-encoded cysteine to the conserved J-encoded phenylalanine. Sequences without an unambiguous match to a single V gene segment were excluded from the earlier analysis of about 630 of the donors. An earlier analysis of 550 to 650 of the donors classified V segments as functional when productive rearrangements were above 56.7% and as segregating when the standard deviation between donors was above 5%. To diagnose cytomegalovirus status from the catalog of TCR beta chain sequences, a statistical classification framework was built. In a later analysis, TCR nucleotide sequences were compared against IMGT/GENE-DB human TR gene sequences so that V and J genes could be assigned. Using the TCRdist pipeline, a later analysis assigned CDR3 sequences along with most-parsimonious VDJ recombination scenarios. In a later analysis, every TCR beta chain was defined by the combination of its CDR3 amino acid sequence and its V-gene family, and reads without a unique V-gene family were dropped. In a later analysis, approximately 590 highly shared, low-generation-probability nucleotide sequences were removed to address suspected cross-contamination and a sequencing artifact. A later analysis calculated a clonal expansion index for each public chain from normalized within-repertoire ranks of inferred template counts. In a later analysis, generation probabilities were computed with a VDJ recombination model fitted to out-of-frame rearrangements, and the resulting probabilities were checked against IGoR. In a later analysis, hypergeometric tests were used to score TCR-TCR, TCR-HLA and TCR-CMV co-occurrence, with a repertoire-size bias correction applied to TCR pairs. In a later analysis, false discovery rates were estimated by permuting HLA or CMV assignments 20 times. In a later analysis, co-occurring TCRs were grouped using DBSCAN, and TCRdist sequence similarity was added for clustering within HLA-allele-positive subsets. Repertoires with fewer than 30,000 or more than 120,000 public chains were left out of co-occurrence clustering, as were a handful of repertoires with anomalous nucleotide sharing. What TCRdb holds here is the immuneACCESS table cut down to in-frame rearrangements. Part of the clones is not present; checked against another copy, under half of the missing clones reflect an unresolved V gene, and the others are unexplained. That table supplies the V and J calls and clone size; D and trimming were determined from the DNA. The sample table records 100,000 to 150,000 clones; 55% to 75% of these occur just once. Jointly, the top ten make up around 4.2% of the sample.

In regard to this clone: Its antigen remains undetermined. No base-level quality is on record; no much larger clone is a single base apart.

The germline V gene sets CDR1 to SGHDT and CDR2 to YYEEEE. The CDR3 contains 15 residues, cysteine and phenylalanine counted. Only the CDR3 part of the read is kept: 45 bases, read in frame from the first base. V is clipped by 4 bases and J by 2 bases, and the sequence between their germline boundaries is 12 bases long. The source material was PBMCs. The rearranged segments are TRBV5-6 and TRBJ1-4; D gene: possibly TRBD1, on 6 matching bases. This clonotype was sampled from a man aged 50 or older in good health and CMV-seropositive. The CDR3 here reads CASSETGFTNEKLFF. The nucleotide sequence reads TGTGCCAGCAGCGAAACAGGGTTCACTAATGAAAAACTGTTTTTT.